This TCR beta chain was sequenced for a study of blood T cell repertoires in COVID-19. Study-level information: Some COVID-19 samples were acute and others convalescent; all came from the United States, Italy and Spain.

The CDR3 consists of 16 residues. The V gene end was trimmed by 0 bases and the J gene end by 5 bases; junction bases not matched to a gene: 5. Germline V gene sequence: CDR1 GTSNPN, CDR2 SVGIG (reference sequence). Authors' methods: Scientists estimated how many nucleated cells there were by amplifying reference gene primers. Measured with immunoSEQ multiplex PCR; TCRdb has only the in-frame clones, and not every one. The V and J calls and clone size are taken from that table; D and trimming were inferred from the DNA. The profile shows about 300,000 clones, around 89% of them singletons. Sequencing was performed on peripheral blood. This sequence was found in a woman younger than 45 who had recovered from COVID-19. The V and J genes are TRBV30 and TRBJ2-2; 11 nucleotides line up with TRBD1. The CDR3 DNA reads as TGTGCCTGGAGTGTACTGGGGACAGGGGGGACCGGGGAGCTGTTTTTT. Amino acids: CAWSVLGTGGTGELFF. The full variable domain, rest sourced from reference TRBV30 and TRBJ2-2, is SQTIHQWPATLVQPVGSPLSLECTVEGTSNPNLYWYRQAAGRGLQLLFYSVGIGQISSEVPQNLSASRPQDRQFILSSKKLLLSDSGFYLCAWSVLGTGGTGELFFGEGSRLTVL.